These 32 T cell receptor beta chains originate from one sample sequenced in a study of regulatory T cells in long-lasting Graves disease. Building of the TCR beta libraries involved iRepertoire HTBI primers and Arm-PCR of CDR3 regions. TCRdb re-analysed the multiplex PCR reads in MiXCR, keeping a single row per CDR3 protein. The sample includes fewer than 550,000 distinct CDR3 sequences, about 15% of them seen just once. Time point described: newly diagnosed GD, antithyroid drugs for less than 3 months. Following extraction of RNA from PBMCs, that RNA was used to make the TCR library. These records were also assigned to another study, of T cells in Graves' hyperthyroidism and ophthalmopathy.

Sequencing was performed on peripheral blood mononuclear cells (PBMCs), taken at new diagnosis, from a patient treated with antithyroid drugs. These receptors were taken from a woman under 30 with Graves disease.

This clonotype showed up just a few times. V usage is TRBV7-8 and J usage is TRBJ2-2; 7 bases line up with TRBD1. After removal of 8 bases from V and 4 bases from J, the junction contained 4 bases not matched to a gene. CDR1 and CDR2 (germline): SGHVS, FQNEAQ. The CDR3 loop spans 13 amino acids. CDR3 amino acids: CASGGQITGELFF. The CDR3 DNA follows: TGTGCCAGCGGGGGACAGATCACCGGGGAGCTGTTTTTT.

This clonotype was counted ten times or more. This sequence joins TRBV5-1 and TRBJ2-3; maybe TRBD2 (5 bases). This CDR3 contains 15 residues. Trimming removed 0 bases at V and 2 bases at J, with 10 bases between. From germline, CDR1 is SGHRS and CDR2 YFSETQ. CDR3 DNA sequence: TGCGCCAGCAGCTTGGTCCCGGGATACACAGATACGCAGTATTTT. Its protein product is CASSLVPGYTDTQYF. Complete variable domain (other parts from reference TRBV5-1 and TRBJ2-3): KAGVTQTPRYLIKTRGQQVTLSCSPISGHRSVSWYQQTPGQGLQFLFEYFSETQRNKGNFPGRFSGRQFSNSRSEMNVSTLELGDSALYLCASSLVPGYTDTQYFGPGTRLTVL.

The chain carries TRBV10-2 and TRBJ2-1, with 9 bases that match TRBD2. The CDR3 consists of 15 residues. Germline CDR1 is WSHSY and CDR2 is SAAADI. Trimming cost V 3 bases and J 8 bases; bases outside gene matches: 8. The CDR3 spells CASSDQAGGPYEQFF. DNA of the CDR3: TGCGCCAGCAGTGATCAGGCGGGAGGGCCTTATGAGCAGTTCTTC.

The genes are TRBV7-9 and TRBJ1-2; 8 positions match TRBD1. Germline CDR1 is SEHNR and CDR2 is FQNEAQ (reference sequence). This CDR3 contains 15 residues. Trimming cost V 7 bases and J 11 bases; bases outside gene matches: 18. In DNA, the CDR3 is TGTGCCAGCACCCCCCGGACAGGGAATGCCTATGAATACACCTTC. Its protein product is CASTPRTGNAYEYTF.

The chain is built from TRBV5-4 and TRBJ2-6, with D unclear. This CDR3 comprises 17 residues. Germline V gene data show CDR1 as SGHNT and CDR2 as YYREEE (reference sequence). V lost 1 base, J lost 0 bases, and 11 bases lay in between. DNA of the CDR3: TGTGCCAGCAGCTTGTCTGCAGGTGGCTCTGGGGCCAACGTCCTGACTTTC. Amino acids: CASSLSAGGSGANVLTF.

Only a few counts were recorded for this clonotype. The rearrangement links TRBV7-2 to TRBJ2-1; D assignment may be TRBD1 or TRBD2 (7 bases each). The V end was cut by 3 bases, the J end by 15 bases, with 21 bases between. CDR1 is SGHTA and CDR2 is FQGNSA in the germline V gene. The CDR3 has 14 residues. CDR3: CASSLQGGSGETFF. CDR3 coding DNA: TGTGCCAGCAGCTTGCAGGGGGGGTCAGGGGAGACGTTCTTC.

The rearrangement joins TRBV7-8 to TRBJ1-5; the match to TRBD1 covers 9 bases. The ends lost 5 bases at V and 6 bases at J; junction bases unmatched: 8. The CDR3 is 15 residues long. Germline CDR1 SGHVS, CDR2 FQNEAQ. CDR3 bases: TGTGCCAGCAGCGAGGGACAGGGCCTGCTTCAGCCCCAGCATTTT. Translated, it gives CASSEGQGLLQPQHF.

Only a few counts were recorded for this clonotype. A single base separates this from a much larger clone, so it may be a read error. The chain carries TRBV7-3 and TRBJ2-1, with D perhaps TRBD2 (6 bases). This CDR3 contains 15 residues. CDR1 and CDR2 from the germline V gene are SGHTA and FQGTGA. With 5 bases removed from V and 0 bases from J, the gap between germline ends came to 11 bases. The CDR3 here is CASSPYGSSYNEQFF. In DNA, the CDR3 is TGTGCCAGCAGCCCTTACGGGAGCTCCTACAATGAGCAGTTCTTC.

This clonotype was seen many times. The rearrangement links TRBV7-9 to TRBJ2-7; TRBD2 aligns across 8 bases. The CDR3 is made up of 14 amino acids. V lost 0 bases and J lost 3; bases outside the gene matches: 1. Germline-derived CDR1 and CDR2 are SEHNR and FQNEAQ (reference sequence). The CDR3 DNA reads TGTGCCAGCAGCTTAGCGACTAGCGTCTACGAGCAGTACTTC. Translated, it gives CASSLATSVYEQYF.

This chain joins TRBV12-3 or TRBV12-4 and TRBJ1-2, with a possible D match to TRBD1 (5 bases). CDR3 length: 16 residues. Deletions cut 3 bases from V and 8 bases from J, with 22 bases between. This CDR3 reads CASSFTRGEAGEGYTF. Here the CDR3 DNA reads TGTGCCAGCAGTTTTACCCGGGGCGAAGCTGGAGAAGGCTACACCTTC.

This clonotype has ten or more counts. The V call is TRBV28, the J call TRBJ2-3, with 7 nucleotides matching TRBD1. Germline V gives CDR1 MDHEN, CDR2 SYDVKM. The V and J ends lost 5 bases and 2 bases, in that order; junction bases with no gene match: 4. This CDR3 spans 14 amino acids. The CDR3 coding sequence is TGTGCCAGCAGTAACACAGGGGACACAGATACGCAGTATTTT. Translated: CASSNTGDTDTQYF.

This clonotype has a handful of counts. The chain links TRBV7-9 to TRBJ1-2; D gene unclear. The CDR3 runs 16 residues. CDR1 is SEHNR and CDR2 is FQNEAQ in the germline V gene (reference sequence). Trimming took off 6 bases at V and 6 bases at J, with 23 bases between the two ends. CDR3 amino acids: CASRYYSAKGVNGYTF. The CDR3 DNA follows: TGTGCCAGCAGATACTACTCCGCCAAGGGCGTAAATGGCTACACCTTC.

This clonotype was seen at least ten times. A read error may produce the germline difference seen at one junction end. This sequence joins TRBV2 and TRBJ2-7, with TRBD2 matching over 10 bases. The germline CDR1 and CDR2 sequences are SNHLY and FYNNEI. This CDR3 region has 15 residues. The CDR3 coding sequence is TGTGCCAGCTGGGGGCTAGCGGGAGTGTCCTTCGAGCAGTACTTC. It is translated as CASWGLAGVSFEQYF.

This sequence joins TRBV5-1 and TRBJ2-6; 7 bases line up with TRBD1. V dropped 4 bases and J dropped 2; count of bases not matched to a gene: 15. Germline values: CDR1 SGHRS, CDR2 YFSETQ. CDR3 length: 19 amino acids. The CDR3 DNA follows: TGCGCCAGCAGCCCCCTCTACAGACAGGGCGGAACTGGGGCCAACGTCCTGACTTTC. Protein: CASSPLYRQGGTGANVLTF.

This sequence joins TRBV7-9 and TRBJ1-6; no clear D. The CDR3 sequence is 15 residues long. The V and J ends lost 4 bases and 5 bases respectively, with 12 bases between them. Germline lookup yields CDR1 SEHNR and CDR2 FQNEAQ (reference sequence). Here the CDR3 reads CASSSRPNDNSPLHF. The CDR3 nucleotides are TGTGCCAGCAGCTCCCGTCCGAACGATAATTCACCCCTCCACTTT.

This CDR3 is CASSPGDRYEQYF. In DNA, the CDR3 is TGTGCCAGCAGCCCGGGAGATCGCTACGAGCAGTACTTC. The rearrangement uses TRBV9 and TRBJ2-7; D is possibly TRBD2 (6 bases). CDR3 size: 13 residues. With 4 bases removed from V and 3 bases from J, the gap between germline ends came to 11 bases. The V gene's germline CDR1 is SGDLS and CDR2 YYNGEE.

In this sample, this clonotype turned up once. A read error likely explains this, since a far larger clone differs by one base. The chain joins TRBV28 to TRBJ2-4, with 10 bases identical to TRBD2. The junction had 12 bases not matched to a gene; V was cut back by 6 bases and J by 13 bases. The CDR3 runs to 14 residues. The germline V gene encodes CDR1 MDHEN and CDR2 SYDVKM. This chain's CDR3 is CASSGTSASLEQYF. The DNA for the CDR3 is TGTGCCAGCAGCGGGACTAGCGCCTCTTTGGAGCAGTACTTC.

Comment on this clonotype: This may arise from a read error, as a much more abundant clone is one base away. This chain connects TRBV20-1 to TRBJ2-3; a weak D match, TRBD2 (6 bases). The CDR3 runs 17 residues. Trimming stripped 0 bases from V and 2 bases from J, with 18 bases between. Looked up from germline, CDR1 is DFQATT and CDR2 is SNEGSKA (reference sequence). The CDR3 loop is CSARDVFAGRTTDTQYF. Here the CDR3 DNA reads TGCAGTGCTAGAGATGTATTTGCGGGACGTACCACAGATACGCAGTATTTT.

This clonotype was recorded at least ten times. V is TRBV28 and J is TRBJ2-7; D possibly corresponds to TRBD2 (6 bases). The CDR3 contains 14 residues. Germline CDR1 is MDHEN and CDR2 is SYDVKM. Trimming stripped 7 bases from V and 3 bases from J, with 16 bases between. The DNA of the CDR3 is TGTGCCAGCACCTCCGGGGGTGCCCTCTACGAGCAGTACTTC. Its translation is CASTSGGALYEQYF.

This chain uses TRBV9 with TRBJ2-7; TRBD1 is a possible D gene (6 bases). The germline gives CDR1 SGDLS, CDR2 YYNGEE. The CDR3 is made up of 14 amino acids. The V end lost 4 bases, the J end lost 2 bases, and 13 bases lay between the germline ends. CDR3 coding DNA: TGTGCCAGCAGCAACTCCGGGACACCCTACGAGCAGTACTTC. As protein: CASSNSGTPYEQYF.

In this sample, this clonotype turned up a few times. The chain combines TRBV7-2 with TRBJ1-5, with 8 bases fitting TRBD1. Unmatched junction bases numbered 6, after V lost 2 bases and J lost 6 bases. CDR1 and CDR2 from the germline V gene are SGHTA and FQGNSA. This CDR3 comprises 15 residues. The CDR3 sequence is CASSLQGAQVQPQHF. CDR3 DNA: TGTGCCAGCAGCTTACAGGGGGCGCAGGTTCAGCCCCAGCATTTT.

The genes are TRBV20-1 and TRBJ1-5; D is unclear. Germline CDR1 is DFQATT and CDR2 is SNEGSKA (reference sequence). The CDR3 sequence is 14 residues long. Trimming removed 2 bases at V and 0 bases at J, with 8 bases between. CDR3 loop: CSARQYDSNQPQHF. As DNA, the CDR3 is TGCAGTGCTAGACAGTACGATAGCAATCAGCCCCAGCATTTT.

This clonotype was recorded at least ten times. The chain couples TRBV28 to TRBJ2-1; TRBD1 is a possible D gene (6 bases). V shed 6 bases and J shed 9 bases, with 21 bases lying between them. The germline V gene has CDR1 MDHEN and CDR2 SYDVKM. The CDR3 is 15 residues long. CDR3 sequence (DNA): TGTGCCAGCAGGACCGGGACACCAAGGCGTGGTGAGCAGTTCTTC. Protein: CASRTGTPRRGEQFF.

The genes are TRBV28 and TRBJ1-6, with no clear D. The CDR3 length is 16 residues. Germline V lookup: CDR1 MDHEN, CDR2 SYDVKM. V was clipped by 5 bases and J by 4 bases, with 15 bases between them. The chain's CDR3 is CASSTQLLRYNSPLHF. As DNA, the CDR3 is TGTGCCAGCAGTACGCAACTATTGCGATATAATTCACCCCTCCACTTT.

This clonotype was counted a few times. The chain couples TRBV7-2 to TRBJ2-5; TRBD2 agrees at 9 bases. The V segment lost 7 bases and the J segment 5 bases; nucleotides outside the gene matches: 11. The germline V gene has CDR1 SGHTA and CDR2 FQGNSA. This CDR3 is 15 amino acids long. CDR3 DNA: TGTGCCAGCACCAGAGTAGCGGGAGCGGGGGAGACCCAGTACTTC. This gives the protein CASTRVAGAGETQYF.

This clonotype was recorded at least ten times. Here the CDR3 DNA reads TGTGCCAGCAGTCACCCAGGGCCCGGGACAGATACGCAGTATTTT. Translated: CASSHPGPGTDTQYF. V usage is TRBV27 and J usage is TRBJ2-3, with D possibly being TRBD1 (5 bases). There are 15 residues in the CDR3. The V and J ends lost 5 bases and 3 bases respectively, with 15 bases between them. Germline V gives CDR1 MNHEY, CDR2 SMNVEV (reference sequence).

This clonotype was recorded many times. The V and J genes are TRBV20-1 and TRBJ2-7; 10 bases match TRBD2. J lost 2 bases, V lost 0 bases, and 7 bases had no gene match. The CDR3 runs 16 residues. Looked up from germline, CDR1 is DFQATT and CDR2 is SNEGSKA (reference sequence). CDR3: CSARDSQREGPYEQYF. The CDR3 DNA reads TGCAGTGCTAGAGATTCCCAGCGGGAGGGCCCCTACGAGCAGTACTTC.

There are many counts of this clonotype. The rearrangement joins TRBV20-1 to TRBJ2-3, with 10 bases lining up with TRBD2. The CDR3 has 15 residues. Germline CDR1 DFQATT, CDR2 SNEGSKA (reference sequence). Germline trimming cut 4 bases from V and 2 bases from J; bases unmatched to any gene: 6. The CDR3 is CSAKLLAGNTDTQYF. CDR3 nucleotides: TGCAGTGCTAAGTTACTAGCGGGGAACACAGATACGCAGTATTTT.

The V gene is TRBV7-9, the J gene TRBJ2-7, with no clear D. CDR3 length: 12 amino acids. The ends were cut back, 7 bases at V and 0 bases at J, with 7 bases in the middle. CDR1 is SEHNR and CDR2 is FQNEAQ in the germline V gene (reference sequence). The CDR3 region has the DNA TGTGCCAGCACTAGGTACTCCTACGAGCAGTACTTC. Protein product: CASTRYSYEQYF. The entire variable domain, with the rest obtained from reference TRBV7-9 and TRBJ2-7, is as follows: DTGVSQNPRHKITKRGQNVTFRCDPISEHNRLYWYRQTLGQGPEFLTYFQNEAQLEKSRLLSDRFSAERPKGSFSTLEIQRTEQGDSAMYLCASTRYSYEQYFGPGTRLTVT.

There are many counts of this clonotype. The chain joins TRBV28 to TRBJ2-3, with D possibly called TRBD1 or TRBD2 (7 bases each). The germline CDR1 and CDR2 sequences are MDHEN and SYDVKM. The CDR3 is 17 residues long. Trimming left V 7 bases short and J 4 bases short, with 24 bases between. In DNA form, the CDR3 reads TGTGCCAGCACCACCTTGGGAGGGGGCCGAGGTGCAGATACGCAGTATTTT. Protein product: CASTTLGGGRGADTQYF. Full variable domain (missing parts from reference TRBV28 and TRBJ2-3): DVKVTQSSRYLVKRTGEKVFLECVQDMDHENMFWYRQDPGLGLRLIYFSYDVKMKEKGDIPEGYSVSREKKERFSLILESASTNQTSMYLCASTTLGGGRGADTQYFGPGTRLTVL.

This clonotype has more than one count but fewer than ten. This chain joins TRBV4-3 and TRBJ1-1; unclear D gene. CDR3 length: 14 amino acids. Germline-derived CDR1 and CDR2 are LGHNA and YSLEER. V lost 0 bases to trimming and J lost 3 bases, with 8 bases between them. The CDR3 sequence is CASSQDPPYTEAFF. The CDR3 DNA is TGCGCCAGCAGCCAAGATCCCCCGTACACTGAAGCTTTCTTT.

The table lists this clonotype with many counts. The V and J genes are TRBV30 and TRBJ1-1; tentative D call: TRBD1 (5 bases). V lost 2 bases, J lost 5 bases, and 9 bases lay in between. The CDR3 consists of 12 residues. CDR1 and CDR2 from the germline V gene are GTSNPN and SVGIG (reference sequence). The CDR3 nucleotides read TGTGCCTGGAGTCCCGGGGGGACTGAAGCTTTCTTT. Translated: CAWSPGGTEAFF. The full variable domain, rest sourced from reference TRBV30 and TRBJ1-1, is SQTIHQWPATLVQPVGSPLSLECTVEGTSNPNLYWYRQAAGRGLQLLFYSVGIGQISSEVPQNLSASRPQDRQFILSSKKLLLSDSGFYLCAWSPGGTEAFFGQGTRLTVV.